This is a list of T cell receptor beta chains from one sample in a study of T cells in Graves' hyperthyroidism and ophthalmopathy. TCRdb itself ran the multiplex PCR reads through MiXCR, one entry per CDR3 protein. The table shows a few hundred thousand distinct CDR3 sequences, with around 15% occurring only once. Sequences were obtained from blood. The receptors stem from a young woman with Graves' hyperthyroidism. The CDR3 runs from the conserved cysteine through the conserved F or W. The D gene is left open where the match is weak. Clone sizes are given selectively: once, few, many, or a class where the clone is expanded.

>TRBV6-1|17|-|many|TRBJ2-1
CASTRSLANQVHNEQFF
TGTGCCAGCACCCGATCCCTGGCAAACCAAGTCCACAATGAGCAGTTCTTC
>TRBV28|17|-|many|TRBJ1-5
CASYDSPRVQSNQPQHF
TGTGCCAGCTACGACAGTCCGAGGGTCCAGTCGAATCAGCCCCAGCATTTT
>TRBV12-3/TRBV12-4|12|-|many|TRBJ1-4
CASTLGGEKLFF
TGTGCCAGCACCCTAGGGGGAGAAAAACTGTTTTTT
>TRBV12-3/TRBV12-4|12|-|many|TRBJ2-3
CASNEGTDTQYF
TGTGCCAGCAACGAGGGTACAGATACGCAGTATTTT
>TRBV5-1|15|-|many|TRBJ1-6
CASSLTGQVESPLHF
TGCGCCAGCAGCTTAACAGGGCAGGTTGAGTCACCCCTCCACTTT
>TRBV11-2|16|TRBD2|many|TRBJ2-5
CASSLTLGLAKETQYF
TGTGCCAGCAGCTTAACCCTGGGACTAGCGAAAGAGACCCAGTACTTC
>TRBV7-2|17|TRBD2|many|TRBJ2-2
CASSFFIREENTGELFF
TGTGCCAGCAGCTTTTTTATCCGGGAGGAGAACACCGGGGAGCTGTTTTTT
>TRBV3-1|15|TRBD2|many|TRBJ2-2
CASSQVLADTGELFF
TGTGCCAGCAGCCAAGTGCTAGCGGACACCGGGGAGCTGTTTTTT
>TRBV10-3|14|TRBD2|many|TRBJ2-7
CATKGGTSSYEQYF
TGTGCCACGAAGGGGGGGACTAGCAGCTACGAGCAGTACTTC
>TRBV14|12|-|many|TRBJ2-7
CASSRSNYEQYF
TGTGCCAGCAGCCGCAGCAATTACGAGCAGTACTTC
>TRBV4-1|17|TRBD2|-|TRBJ2-1
CASSQGSGLAGGVEQFF
TGCGCCAGCAGCCAAGGTTCCGGGCTAGCGGGAGGGGTTGAGCAGTTCTTC
>TRBV25-1|15|-|-|TRBJ2-6
CASRQQSSGANVLTF
TGTGCCAGCAGACAGCAATCCTCTGGGGCCAACGTCCTGACTTTC
>TRBV12-3/TRBV12-4|12|-|few|TRBJ1-1
CASLGGYTEAFF
TGTGCCAGCTTGGGCGGTTACACTGAAGCTTTCTTT
>TRBV11-3|14|-|many|TRBJ1-1
CASSFGGAPAEAFF
TGTGCCAGCAGCTTCGGGGGCGCGCCAGCTGAAGCTTTCTTT
>TRBV24-1|16|-|-|TRBJ2-1
CATSDLETSSYNEQFF
TGTGCCACCAGTGATTTAGAGACGAGCTCCTACAATGAGCAGTTCTTC
>TRBV9|14|TRBD2|few|TRBJ2-7
CASSALAGGDEQYF
TGTGCCAGCAGCGCTCTAGCGGGAGGTGACGAGCAGTACTTC